The entry below gives a single T cell receptor (beta chain) sequence along with its context. Its antigen is undetermined. The entry originates in a study of T cell responses to AZD1222 COVID-19 vaccine. The protocol was immunoSEQ multiplex PCR, while the TCRdb copy is restricted to in-frame clones and leaves out a portion. The sample includes tens of thousands of clones, roughly 75% of them seen just once. Whole-study findings and limits: Repertoire collection took place solely once the T cell response had peaked. White British people made up most donors, females outnumbered males, and clonal diversity was possibly underestimated. Vaccine-associated CD4 TCRs spanned spike, dominant at 160-218 and 743-854. Spike-specific TCR breadth rose after two AZD1222 doses, and depth rose as well.

V trimming: 6 bases; J trimming: 9 bases; junction bases outside the gene matches: 9. Germline V CDR1 and CDR2: MDHEN, SYDVKM. The CDR3 runs to 14 residues. This chain links TRBV28 with TRBJ2-1; 9 bases align to TRBD1. The sample here was peripheral blood, taken 28 days after the second AZD1222 dose. The TCR sequence derives from an adult who received the AZD1222 COVID-19 vaccine. CDR3 residues: CASSPGQGSGEQFF. CDR3 nucleotide sequence: TGTGCCAGCAGCCCTGGACAGGGGAGTGGTGAGCAGTTCTTC.